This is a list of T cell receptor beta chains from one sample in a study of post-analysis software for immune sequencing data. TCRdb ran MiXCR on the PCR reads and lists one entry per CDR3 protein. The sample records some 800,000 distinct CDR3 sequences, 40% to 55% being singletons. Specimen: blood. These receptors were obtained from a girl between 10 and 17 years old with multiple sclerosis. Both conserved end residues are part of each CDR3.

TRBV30 CAWSAGGYEQYF
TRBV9 CASSFPDLTGTDTQYF
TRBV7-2 CASRKAFAYEQYF
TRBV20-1 CSARVAGVRNEQFF
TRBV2 CASRVVVGYEQYF
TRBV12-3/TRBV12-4 CASRLTGRDRGRYTF
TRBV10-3 CAIMRGGGRGYEQYF
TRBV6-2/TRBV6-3 CASSYIGTGSMNTEAFF
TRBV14 CASSRQGGPAEDIQYF
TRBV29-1 CSVETGTDYEQYF
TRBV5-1 CASSPGQGRGTEKLFF
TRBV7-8 CACSGRGFLLEQYF
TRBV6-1 CASSTGSNTEAFF
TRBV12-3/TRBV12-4 CASSPTSARGTDTQYF
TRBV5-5 CASSLSSATTDTQYF
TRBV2 CASSEARTGSAEQYF
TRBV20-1 CSARESATEQFF
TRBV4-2 CASSQVDSSTDGANVLTF
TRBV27 CASSSKSRDNFYGYTF
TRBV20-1 CSARPSFEKLFF
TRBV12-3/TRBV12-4 CASRSQYPSYEQYF
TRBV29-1 CSVPVGGTSIYEQYF
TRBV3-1 CASSPRDWITDTQYF
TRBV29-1 CSVEALVGGLWGTEAFF
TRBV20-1 CSANQPYNEQFF
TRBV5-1 CASSFGTSGYGQYF
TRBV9 CASSFRDHNTDTQYF
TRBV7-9 CASSTGGQRTYEQYF
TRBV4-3 CASSQSPGLAGATDTQYF
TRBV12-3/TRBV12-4 CAGSLEGTGGNEKLFF
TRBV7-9 CASSTRQGRVGEAFF
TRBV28 CASSLQVGEQYF
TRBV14 CASSQPTSASYEQYF
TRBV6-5 CASRFRDRGYGYTF
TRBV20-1 CSARGQGAYGYTF
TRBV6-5 CASSPDRDTQYF
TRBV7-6 CASSLAQARLAGYREQYF
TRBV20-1 CSASSSGNLQETQYF
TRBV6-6 CASSYQVGQGVFQPQHF
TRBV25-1 CASAEVSETQYF
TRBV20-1 CSAQGLAGWGEQFF
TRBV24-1 CATSAQNIQYF
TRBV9 CASSIRAGTEAFF
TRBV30 CAWSVPATGQETQYF
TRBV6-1 CASNLGQGSTDTQYF
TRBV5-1 CASSMGLAGATYEQYF
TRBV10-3 CAIGLELGTDTQYF
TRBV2 CASRTGLATTYEQYF
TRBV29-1 CSAWAEETQYF
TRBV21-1 CASSRQTSGRRISYEQYF
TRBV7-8 CASSSNNNQPQHF
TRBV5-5 CASRLGGNGYTF
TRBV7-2 CASSLGHRSSYEQYF
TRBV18 CASSPVASTDTQYF
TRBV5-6 CASTSGTGYEQYF
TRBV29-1 CSVWRAGELFF
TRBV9 CASSTGTVAYEQYF
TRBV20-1 CSARVDTSYNEQFF